This entry lists 27 T cell receptor beta chains sequenced from one sample in a study of OX40 agonist ivuxolimab in advanced cancers. Only in-frame clones appear in the TCRdb table, and some are missing; sequencing was by immunoSEQ multiplex PCR. This table has roughly 23,000 clones, approximately 80% appearing once. The sequencing here drew on CD4+ or CD8+ T cells sorted from blood, taken in a trial of the OX40 agonist ivuxolimab. These receptors came from an adult with an advanced solid tumor such as melanoma, head and neck, liver or kidney cancer.

The V call is TRBV7-3, the J call TRBJ2-1; 8 bases agree with TRBD2. CDR3 length equals 21 residues. J lost 0 bases, V lost 3 bases, and 19 bases had no gene match. The germline V gene encodes CDR1 SGHTA and CDR2 FQGTGA. CDR3 sequence reads: CASSFPLLLASGWSSYNEQFF. The CDR3 DNA is TGTGCCAGCAGCTTCCCGCTCCTTTTGGCTAGCGGGTGGAGCTCCTACAATGAGCAGTTCTTC.

In this sample, this clone is medium-sized (0.01 to 0.1%). J is TRBJ1-5 and V is TRBV19; no definite D call. CDR1 and CDR2 (germline): LNHDA, SQIVND (reference sequence). V lost 8 bases and J lost 6, with 11 bases in between. This CDR3 contains 12 residues. The CDR3 bases are TGTGCCAGTGTGTCGGGGAGTCAGCCCCAGCATTTT. As protein: CASVSGSQPQHF. Full variable domain (remainder filled in from reference TRBV19 and TRBJ1-5): DGGITQSPKYLFRKEGQNVTLSCEQNLNHDAMYWYRQDPGQGLRLIYYSQIVNDFQKGDIAEGYSVSREKKESFPLTVTSAQKNPTAFYLCASVSGSQPQHFGDGTRLSIL.

This clone ranks as medium-sized (0.01 to 0.1%). The chain carries TRBV9 and TRBJ2-2; 7 nucleotides match TRBD1. Looked up from germline, CDR1 is SGDLS and CDR2 is YYNGEE. The CDR3 consists of 16 residues. With 5 bases clipped from V and 5 bases from J, the junction kept 12 bases outside the gene matches. CDR3 sequence reads: CASSDSRGLYTGELFF. The CDR3, as DNA: TGTGCCAGCAGTGACTCGAGGGGGCTATATACCGGGGAGCTGTTTTTT.

In DNA form, the CDR3 reads TGTGCCATCACCCAGGAGAACACCGGGGAGCTGTTTTTT. It specifies CAITQENTGELFF. The V gene is TRBV28, the J gene TRBJ2-2; unclear D gene. The CDR3 has 13 residues. V was shortened by 10 bases and J by 1 base, with 10 bases between the two germline ends. Germline loops: CDR1 MDHEN, CDR2 SYDVKM. The full variable domain, completed using reference TRBV28 and TRBJ2-2, is DVKVTQSSRYLVKRTGEKVFLECVQDMDHENMFWYRQDPGLGLRLIYFSYDVKMKEKGDIPEGYSVSREKKERFSLILESASTNQTSMYLCAITQENTGELFFGEGSRLTVL.

The rearrangement links TRBV27 to TRBJ2-1; no reliable D call. The germline CDR1 and CDR2 sequences are MNHEY and SMNVEV (reference sequence). This CDR3 has 12 amino acids. V was cut by 6 bases and J by 7 bases, with 10 bases left in between. The CDR3 here is CASRLRFNEQFF. Here the CDR3 DNA reads TGTGCCAGCAGACTCAGGTTTAATGAGCAGTTCTTC.

V gene TRBV28 combines with J gene TRBJ2-7; TRBD2 aligns across 12 bases. The CDR3 is 13 amino acids. J was trimmed by 7 bases and V by 6 bases; bases with no gene match: 4. Germline loops: CDR1 MDHEN, CDR2 SYDVKM. DNA for the CDR3: TGTGCCAGCAGGACTAGCGGGGGATGGGAGCAGTACTTC. Amino acids: CASRTSGGWEQYF.

The chain joins TRBV7-7 to TRBJ1-6; D is possibly TRBD1 (6 bases). The CDR3 sequence is 17 residues long. V lost 2 bases and J 10 bases, leaving 21 bases between the germline ends. The germline gives CDR1 SSHAT, CDR2 FNYEAQ (reference sequence). The CDR3 nucleotides are TGTGCCAGCAGCTTAAGGGCGGAACAGGGTGGGAGCTCACCCCTCCACTTT. It encodes CASSLRAEQGGSSPLHF.

The chain combines TRBV6-1 with TRBJ2-1; D might be TRBD1 or TRBD2, each matching 5 bases. The ends were cut back, 1 base at V and 2 bases at J, with 12 bases in the middle. Germline V gives CDR1 MNHNS, CDR2 SASEGT. The CDR3 runs to 16 residues. CDR3 nucleotides: TGTGCCAGCAGTGAAGTGGGGGAAACTCCCTACAATGAGCAGTTCTTC. As protein: CASSEVGETPYNEQFF.

The chain uses TRBV11-1 and TRBJ2-7; D not certain. CDR1 is SGHAT, CDR2 FQDESV, per germline (reference sequence). Trimming cost V 5 bases and J 2 bases, with 10 bases left between them. The CDR3 runs 13 residues. CDR3 sequence reads: CASSPEGAYEQYF. Written as DNA, the CDR3 is TGTGCCAGCAGCCCGGAAGGAGCCTACGAGCAGTACTTC.

This chain links TRBV11-1 with TRBJ2-1; either TRBD1 or TRBD2 may fit D (7 bases each). Looked up from germline, CDR1 is SGHAT and CDR2 is FQDESV (reference sequence). This CDR3 region has 15 residues. V lost 2 bases and J lost 5, with 13 bases in between. The CDR3 nucleotides read TGTGCCAGCAGCTTATCAGGGGGGGCGGACAATGAGCAGTTCTTC. Encoded protein: CASSLSGGADNEQFF.

This clone has a handful of counts. The chain is built from TRBV4-2 and TRBJ1-5, with 7 bases fitting TRBD1. CDR1 is LGHNA and CDR2 is YNFKEQ in the germline V gene. V shed 0 bases, J shed 4 bases, and the junction held 3 bases outside the gene matches. This CDR3 has 15 residues. The CDR3 region has the DNA TGTGCCAGCAGCCAAGATGGGACAGCAAATCAGCCCCAGCATTTT. Translated: CASSQDGTANQPQHF.

This clone was observed a few times. The chain links TRBV13 to TRBJ2-1, with 11 nucleotides matching TRBD2. This CDR3 contains 16 residues. V lost 1 base to trimming and J lost 7 bases; unmatched junction nucleotides: 6. Germline assignment: CDR1 PRHDT and CDR2 FYEKMQ (reference sequence). The CDR3 spells CASSLVETSGTNEQFF. CDR3 nucleotides: TGTGCCAGCAGCTTAGTGGAGACTAGCGGGACAAATGAGCAGTTCTTC. The variable domain in full, completed from reference TRBV13 and TRBJ2-1, reads AAGVIQSPRHLIKEKRETATLKCYPIPRHDTVYWYQQGPGQDPQFLISFYEKMQSDKGSIPDRFSAQQFSDYHSELNMSSLELGDSALYFCASSLVETSGTNEQFFGPGTRLTVL.

The rearrangement links TRBV5-1 to TRBJ2-7, with 11 nucleotides matching TRBD1. Unmatched junction bases numbered 8, after V lost 0 bases and J lost 3 bases. CDR3 length: 17 residues. Germline V CDR1 and CDR2: SGHRS, YFSETQ. CDR3 in amino acids: CASSLVSGTGGNYEQYF. The CDR3 DNA sequence: TGCGCCAGCAGCTTGGTAAGCGGGACAGGGGGAAACTACGAGCAGTACTTC.

The chain couples TRBV7-6 to TRBJ2-3; no clear D. V was pared by 5 bases and J by 0 bases, with 12 bases between. Per germline, CDR1 SGHVS and CDR2 FNYEAQ. This CDR3 has 15 residues. This CDR3 is CASSPTQISTDTQYF. In DNA form, the CDR3 reads TGTGCCAGCAGCCCCACCCAGATTAGCACAGATACGCAGTATTTT.

This clone was seen once. CDR3 DNA sequence: TGTGCCAGCAGTTACCCAGGGGGACAAAATTCACCCCTCCACTTT. It translates to CASSYPGGQNSPLHF. V and J are TRBV6-5 and TRBJ1-6, with 7 bases matching TRBD1. The CDR3 has 15 amino acids. The V and J ends lost 2 bases and 7 bases, in that order; junction bases with no gene match: 5. Germline V CDR1 and CDR2: MNHEY, SVGAGI.

This chain links TRBV27 with TRBJ2-3; D not resolved. CDR1 and CDR2 from the germline V gene are MNHEY and SMNVEV (reference sequence). The V and J ends lost 4 bases and 6 bases respectively, with 11 bases between them. This CDR3 has 13 residues. In DNA form, the CDR3 reads TGTGCCAGCAGTTCGCCGAACGGGGATACGCAGTATTTT. As protein: CASSSPNGDTQYF.

This clone was observed a single time. The V and J genes are TRBV4-2 and TRBJ2-7, with D possibly TRBD2 on 5 matching bases. Trimming removed 0 bases at V and 0 bases at J, with 12 bases between. In germline, CDR1 is LGHNA, CDR2 YNFKEQ. The CDR3 spans 16 residues. In DNA form, the CDR3 reads TGTGCCAGCAGCCAAGAGCCAGCGGAGAGCTCCTACGAGCAGTACTTC. Its translation is CASSQEPAESSYEQYF.

The V gene is TRBV27, the J gene TRBJ2-7; D remains unclear. CDR1 and CDR2 (germline): MNHEY, SMNVEV (reference sequence). The CDR3 has 14 amino acids. The V end lost 6 bases, the J end lost 3 bases, and 15 bases lay between the germline ends. CDR3 residues: CASSYAGVGYEQYF. DNA of the CDR3: TGTGCCAGCAGCTATGCCGGCGTAGGCTACGAGCAGTACTTC.

This rearrangement joins TRBV5-4 to TRBJ2-1, with D possibly matching TRBD1 (5 bases). The CDR3 runs 12 residues. V lost 2 bases, J lost 8 bases, and 8 bases lay in between. CDR1 and CDR2 (germline): SGHNT, YYREEE (reference sequence). The CDR3 nucleotides read TGTGCCAGCAGCTTTGGGGCGGATGAGCAGTTCTTC. Translating it yields CASSFGADEQFF. The whole variable domain, filled in from reference TRBV5-4 and TRBJ2-1, reads ETGVTQSPTHLIKTRGQQVTLRCSSQSGHNTVSWYQQALGQGPQFIFQYYREEENGRGNFPPRFSGLQFPNYSSELNVNALELDDSALYLCASSFGADEQFFGPGTRLTVL.

This clone was seen a handful of times. CDR3 sequence: CASSSNPRSVDTGELFF. CDR3 sequence (DNA): TGTGCCAGCAGCTCCAATCCACGTAGCGTGGACACCGGGGAGCTGTTTTTT. This chain connects TRBV7-9 to TRBJ2-2; D may be TRBD2 (5 bases). This CDR3 is built from 17 residues. The germline CDR1 and CDR2 sequences are SEHNR and FQNEAQ (reference sequence). Between the trimmed V and J ends, which lost 4 bases and 3 bases, there was a span of 18 bases.

This sequence joins TRBV5-1 and TRBJ2-1; D is possibly TRBD2 (6 bases). The V end was cut by 2 bases, the J end by 5 bases, with 8 bases between. Germline V lookup: CDR1 SGHRS, CDR2 YFSETQ. The CDR3 loop spans 13 amino acids. The CDR3 protein is CASSFTSNNEQFF. CDR3 nucleotides: TGCGCCAGCAGCTTCACTAGCAACAATGAGCAGTTCTTC.

The gene calls are TRBV5-4 and TRBJ2-7; D gene ambiguous. The CDR3 is 13 residues long. The V end was cut by 4 bases, the J end by 5 bases, with 13 bases between. Germline lookup yields CDR1 SGHNT and CDR2 YYREEE (reference sequence). The CDR3 is CASSQATVDEQYF. The CDR3 DNA sequence: TGTGCCAGCAGCCAAGCTACGGTGGACGAGCAGTACTTC.

The chain carries TRBV5-6 and TRBJ2-7; 11 positions agree with TRBD1. Germline-derived CDR1 and CDR2 are SGHDT and YYEEEE. Trimming cost V 1 base and J 0 bases; bases outside gene matches: 9. This CDR3 region has 18 residues. CDR3 bases: TGTGCCAGCAGCTTGTCGGGCGGCGGGACAGGGGGCTCCTACGAGCAGTACTTC. Its protein product is CASSLSGGGTGGSYEQYF.

The chain carries TRBV28 and TRBJ1-1; TRBD1 matches 7 bases. The CDR3 consists of 18 residues. From germline, CDR1 is MDHEN and CDR2 SYDVKM. The V segment lost 6 bases and the J segment 0 bases; nucleotides outside the gene matches: 16. The CDR3 protein is CASSEKYRGLRMNTEAFF. The CDR3 region has the DNA TGTGCCAGCAGCGAAAAATACAGGGGCCTTAGAATGAACACTGAAGCTTTCTTT. The full variable domain, with the rest looked up from reference TRBV28 and TRBJ1-1, is DVKVTQSSRYLVKRTGEKVFLECVQDMDHENMFWYRQDPGLGLRLIYFSYDVKMKEKGDIPEGYSVSREKKERFSLILESASTNQTSMYLCASSEKYRGLRMNTEAFFGQGTRLTVV.

The chain combines TRBV10-3 with TRBJ1-2; TRBD1 agrees at 8 bases. The V gene end was trimmed by 5 bases and the J gene end by 8 bases; junction bases not matched to a gene: 10. The CDR3 is made up of 14 amino acids. CDR1 is ENHRY and CDR2 is SYGVKD in the germline V gene. CDR3 loop: CAISLTLTGEGYTF. CDR3 nucleotide sequence: TGTGCCATCAGTTTGACTCTGACAGGGGAAGGCTACACCTTC.

This chain uses TRBV7-9 with TRBJ2-2; 7 bases agree with TRBD1. V lost 4 bases, J lost 0 bases, and 8 bases stayed unmatched. The germline gives CDR1 SEHNR, CDR2 FQNEAQ (reference sequence). CDR3 length: 17 residues. In nucleotides, the CDR3 is TGTGCCAGCAGCTACCAAAGGGGGCCAGCGAACACCGGGGAGCTGTTTTTT. It codes for CASSYQRGPANTGELFF.

The J gene is TRBJ2-7, the V gene TRBV5-4; no firm D call. V was shortened by 3 bases and J by 4 bases, with 14 bases between the two germline ends. Germline V gene data show CDR1 as SGHNT and CDR2 as YYREEE (reference sequence). CDR3 length: 14 residues. This CDR3 reads CASSSSSAIYEQYF. The DNA for the CDR3 is TGTGCCAGCAGCTCTAGTAGTGCCATTTACGAGCAGTACTTC.